This T cell receptor beta chain was captured in a study of T cell changes during pregnancy in multiple sclerosis. Repertoires were generated with immunoSEQ multiplex PCR, while TCRdb's copy carries only in-frame clones and drops some. The sample has some 47,000 clones; around 89% are singletons. This sequence originates from a female donor with multiple sclerosis, enrolled in a pregnancy study. Sequenced material: CD8+ T cells from peripheral blood mononuclear cells, taken in the second trimester of pregnancy.

CDR3 coding DNA: TGTGCCTGGAGCGGAAGACAGGCGTCATCACCCCTCCACTTT. Protein: CAWSGRQASSPLHF. The rearrangement links TRBV30 to TRBJ1-6, with D perhaps TRBD1 (6 bases). V was clipped by 3 bases and J by 10 bases, with 16 bases between them. Germline CDR1 and CDR2: GTSNPN and SVGIG (reference sequence). CDR3 size: 14 residues.